The entry that follows covers one T cell receptor (beta chain) sequence. Its antigen is as yet unknown. Germline V lookup: CDR1 SGHNT, CDR2 YYREEE (reference sequence). The V end was cut by 0 bases, the J end by 1 base, with 8 bases between. CDR3 length: 15 amino acids. The data belong to a study of OX40 agonist ivuxolimab in advanced cancers. Regarding the study as a whole: Among the nonresponders, some also had low normalized T-cell clonal expansion.

Using immunoSEQ multiplex PCR, the repertoire was profiled, and TCRdb retains in-frame clones only, with some absent. The data show roughly 80,000 clones, with approximately 87% seen just once and roughly 7.1% held by the top ten. The clonotype was recovered from an adult with an advanced solid tumor such as melanoma, head and neck, liver or kidney cancer. The chain employs TRBV5-4 and TRBJ2-1; D is undetermined. The starting material was CD4+ or CD8+ T cells sorted from blood, obtained in a trial of the OX40 agonist ivuxolimab. This CDR3 reads CASSLADRSYNEQFF. The DNA of the CDR3 is TGTGCCAGCAGCTTGGCGGATAGGTCCTACAATGAGCAGTTCTTC. The full variable domain, with the rest looked up from reference TRBV5-4 and TRBJ2-1, is ETGVTQSPTHLIKTRGQQVTLRCSSQSGHNTVSWYQQALGQGPQFIFQYYREEENGRGNFPPRFSGLQFPNYSSELNVNALELDDSALYLCASSLADRSYNEQFFGPGTRLTVL.